The clone carrying this T cell receptor (beta chain) appeared a few times. What it binds is unknown. CDR3 length: 17 amino acids. V lost 4 bases, J lost 0 bases, and 15 bases lay in between. The V gene's germline CDR1 is KGHDR and CDR2 SFDVKD. This entry comes from a study of T cells in Graves' hyperthyroidism and ophthalmopathy. On the study more broadly: The initial diagnosis was the point when peripheral blood was collected, ahead of any treatment. Whole-study findings and limits: In the blood, most expanded thyroid clonotypes above 0.001 appeared as well.

The investigators amplified TCR beta CDR3 regions from RNA transcripts. First-round RT-PCR of the TCR CDR3 relied on the HTBI primer set. Via MiXCR, TCRdb re-called the multiplex PCR reads, giving one row per CDR3 protein. The data contain roughly 700,000 distinct CDR3 sequences, 14% of them seen just once; the ten biggest clones take up approximately 10%. V is TRBV24-1 and J is TRBJ2-1; D might be TRBD2 (6 bases). The sequence was obtained from a woman under 30 with Graves' hyperthyroidism. The sequencing sample was made of blood. The CDR3 DNA follows: TGTGCCACCAGTGAGTCTCTAGCGCTACGCTCCTACAATGAGCAGTTCTTC. This sequence encodes CATSESLALRSYNEQFF.